This record covers a single T cell receptor (beta chain). In the source study's methods: The assay estimated nucleated cells by amplifying reference gene primers. TCRdb's table, derived via immunoSEQ multiplex PCR, lists solely in-frame clones and lacks some. The DNA gave D and trimming, while V, J and clone size come from that table. Of about 77,000 clones listed, 60% to 80% are singletons. The ends were cut back, 4 bases at V and 7 bases at J, with 14 bases in the middle. Germline CDR1 LNHDA, CDR2 SQIVND (reference sequence). This CDR3 comprises 13 residues. This sample stems from a study of blood T cell repertoires in COVID-19. Across the whole study: The study drew acute and convalescent COVID-19 samples from the United States, Italy and Spain. The cDNA or gDNA used as material had been derived from T cells, B-cell-depleted T cells, or PBMCs.

The sequenced sample consisted of peripheral blood. The V call is TRBV19, the J call TRBJ2-7; possibly TRBD2 for D (6 bases). The clonotype comes from a man between 65 and 85 years old with active or convalescent COVID-19. The chain's CDR3 is CASSRGLESEQYF. CDR3 coding DNA: TGTGCCAGTAGTAGGGGACTGGAGTCGGAGCAGTACTTC.